The rows below give T cell receptor beta chains drawn from one sample of a study of blood T cell repertoires in COVID-19. The table came from immunoSEQ multiplex PCR; TCRdb's copy has only in-frame clones and leaves some out. Altogether some 180,000 clones are present, roughly 82% being singletons, with the ten largest covering 4% to 6.5%. The source material was PBMCs or T cells enriched from blood (not recorded which). The source is a woman aged 55-69 years with acute COVID-19. The CDR3 runs from the conserved cysteine through the conserved F or W. Fields, in order: D gene, J gene, V gene, clone size, CDR3 protein, CDR3 DNA. The D gene is left open where the match is weak. Size values are once, few and many counts, or a class for expanded clones, and some rows have none.

TRBD1 | TRBJ1-2 | TRBV6-5 | NA | CASRDRANYGYTF | TGTGCCAGCAGGGACAGGGCTAACTATGGCTACACCTTC
NA | TRBJ1-4 | TRBV7-6 | NA | CASSPVGDGRNEKLFF | TGTGCCAGCAGCCCCGTGGGGGACGGGAGAAATGAAAAACTGTTTTTT
NA | TRBJ2-1 | TRBV7-8 | once | CASTNSAGVNEQFF | TGTGCCAGCACCAACTCTGCCGGGGTGAATGAGCAGTTCTTC
NA | TRBJ2-3 | TRBV12-3/TRBV12-4 | NA | CASRSGRTDTQYF | TGTGCCAGCAGGAGCGGACGCACAGATACGCAGTATTTT
NA | TRBJ1-1 | TRBV27 | NA | CASSLGGMNTEAFF | TGTGCCAGCAGTTTAGGAGGGATGAACACTGAAGCTTTCTTT
TRBD1 | TRBJ1-3 | TRBV4-3 | NA | CASSQTGGGNTIYF | TGCGCCAGCAGCCAGACAGGGGGTGGAAACACCATATATTTT
NA | TRBJ1-2 | TRBV3-1/TRBV3-2 | NA | CASSQEEGPRLYGYTF | TGTGCCAGCAGCCAAGAGGAGGGACCCCGACTCTATGGCTACACCTTC
TRBD2 | TRBJ2-5 | TRBV6-2/TRBV6-3 | few | CASSYTWTSGGVRETQYF | TGTGCCAGCAGTTACACATGGACTAGCGGGGGGGTCCGGGAGACCCAGTACTTC
NA | TRBJ1-1 | TRBV6-1 | few | CASSEEYMNTEAFF | TGTGCCAGCAGTGAAGAATACATGAACACTGAAGCTTTCTTT
TRBD1 | TRBJ1-4 | TRBV18 | NA | CASSPLDRDEKLFF | TGTGCCAGCTCACCACTTGACAGGGACGAAAAACTGTTTTTT
TRBD2 | TRBJ2-5 | TRBV9 | once | CASSAPAGGAETQYF | TGTGCCAGCAGCGCCCCAGCGGGAGGAGCAGAGACCCAGTACTTC
NA | TRBJ2-5 | TRBV9 | NA | CASSVGGRLAETQYF | TGTGCCAGCAGCGTAGGTGGGAGACTGGCGGAGACCCAGTACTTC
TRBD1 | TRBJ2-5 | TRBV6-6 | NA | CASAPLGQGLAETQYF | TGTGCCAGCGCCCCTCTTGGACAGGGGTTGGCAGAGACCCAGTACTTC
NA | TRBJ1-2 | TRBV7-2 | NA | CASSSGRRKGYTF | TGTGCCAGCAGCTCAGGTAGAAGGAAGGGCTACACCTTC
NA | TRBJ1-1 | TRBV16 | few | CASSQSSDSGAFF | TGTGCCAGCAGCCAATCATCCGACAGTGGTGCTTTCTTT
TRBD1 | TRBJ1-2 | TRBV3-1/TRBV3-2 | NA | CASSQTGGWYGYTF | TGTGCCAGCAGCCAAACAGGGGGCTGGTATGGCTACACCTTC
NA | TRBJ1-1 | TRBV30 | NA | CASEGEAFF | TGTGCGTCGGAGGGGGAAGCTTTCTTT
TRBD1 | TRBJ1-4 | TRBV9 | NA | CASSVVDRAGEKLFF | TGTGCCAGCAGCGTAGTGGACAGGGCAGGTGAAAAACTGTTTTTT
NA | TRBJ1-2 | TRBV2 | NA | CASSESSGFGGYTF | TGTGCCAGCAGTGAATCTTCAGGGTTTGGTGGCTACACCTTC
NA | TRBJ1-1 | TRBV6-6 | once | CASIIPGQHTEAFF | TGTGCCAGCATTATACCGGGACAACACACTGAAGCTTTCTTT
TRBD1 | TRBJ1-2 | TRBV19 | NA | CASSFRDRGNRDYGYTF | TGTGCCAGTAGTTTCCGGGACAGGGGGAATAGGGACTATGGCTACACCTTC
NA | TRBJ1-2 | TRBV19 | NA | CATSMRDGYTF | TGTGCCACCTCCATGCGGGACGGGTACACCTTC
NA | TRBJ2-3 | TRBV29-1 | NA | CSVLPTPTGSKTQYF | TGCAGCGTTTTACCGACACCCACAGGGTCAAAGACGCAGTATTTT
NA | TRBJ1-1 | TRBV4-3 | few | CASSPGQDSLRTEAFF | TGCGCCAGCAGCCCAGGCCAAGACAGCTTGAGAACTGAAGCTTTCTTT
TRBD1 | TRBJ1-4 | TRBV28 | NA | CASSLSDRGNEKLFF | TGTGCCAGCAGTTTATCCGACAGGGGAAATGAAAAACTGTTTTTT
NA | TRBJ2-7 | TRBV28 | NA | CASSVPWGGGSSYEQYF | TGTGCCAGCAGCGTCCCCTGGGGGGGCGGGAGCTCCTACGAGCAGTACTTC
NA | TRBJ2-1 | TRBV25-1 | NA | CASSISVPRGEQFF | TGTGCCAGCAGCATCTCGGTTCCTAGGGGTGAGCAGTTCTTC
NA | TRBJ2-7 | TRBV10-1 | once | CASSESVRGDQYF | TGCGCCAGCAGTGAGTCGGTCAGGGGGGATCAGTACTTC
NA | TRBJ1-1 | TRBV5-4 | NA | CASSLEGRHTEAFF | TGTGCCAGCAGCTTGGAGGGGCGGCACACTGAAGCTTTCTTT
TRBD2 | TRBJ2-1 | TRBV7-9 | NA | CASSPPDGRAVNEQFF | TGTGCCAGCAGCCCCCCTGACGGGAGGGCCGTCAATGAGCAGTTCTTC
NA | TRBJ1-1 | TRBV2 | NA | CASSLGQANEAFF | TGTGCCAGCAGCTTGGGGCAGGCTAATGAAGCTTTCTTT
NA | TRBJ1-2 | TRBV24-1 | NA | CATSDSAPTVGYTF | TGTGCCACCAGTGATTCCGCTCCGACTGTCGGCTACACCTTC
TRBD1 | TRBJ1-2 | TRBV9 | NA | CASKRDRAQGYGYTF | TGTGCCAGCAAAAGGGACAGGGCACAGGGCTATGGCTACACCTTC
NA | TRBJ1-1 | TRBV19 | NA | CASSRQVGLNTEAFF | TGTGCCAGTAGTCGACAGGTTGGGCTGAACACTGAAGCTTTCTTT
TRBD1 | TRBJ2-4 | TRBV18 | NA | CASSPGQGTIAKNIQYF | TGTGCCAGCTCACCCGGACAGGGGACGATAGCCAAAAACATTCAGTACTTC
TRBD2 | TRBJ2-7 | TRBV7-2 | NA | CASSLGTSGRYEQYF | TGTGCCAGCAGCCTCGGGACTAGCGGGAGATACGAGCAGTACTTC